The 7 T cell receptor beta chains given below trace back to one sample, sequenced in a study of shared clonotypes between healthy human individuals (TCRdb year 2020). The library came from the immunoSEQ multiplex PCR assay. In its TCRdb copy, this immuneACCESS table keeps in-frame sequences only and misses some clones. Where compared with another copy, unresolved V genes explain less than half of these, and the others have no known cause. This sample gives 400,000 to 500,000 clones in total; 76% of them show up just once. The ten largest clones represent approximately 13% of the sample. The sequencing input was PBMCs. Receptor source: a middle-aged woman in good health. Some clones in this sample may be carry-over from other donors' samples.

This rearrangement joins TRBV10-2 to TRBJ2-5; TRBD1 or TRBD2 may be the D gene (6 bases each). The germline V gene encodes CDR1 WSHSY and CDR2 SAAADI. V was cut by 5 bases and J by 5 bases, with 9 bases left in between. This CDR3 comprises 12 residues. The CDR3 DNA reads as TGCGCCAGCAGTCAGGGGAGGGAGACCCAGTACTTC. Translation: CASSQGRETQYF.

The chain carries TRBV9 and TRBJ1-4; 9 bases align to TRBD1. Unmatched junction bases numbered 19, after V lost 4 bases and J lost 3 bases. Germline V lookup: CDR1 SGDLS, CDR2 YYNGEE. The CDR3 consists of 20 residues. The CDR3 reads CASSSTTGTGNGRPNEKLFF. DNA of the CDR3: TGTGCCAGCAGCTCGACAACCGGGACAGGGAACGGGAGGCCTAATGAAAAACTGTTTTTT. Variable domain in full (rest from reference TRBV9 and TRBJ1-4): DSGVTQTPKHLITATGQRVTLRCSPRSGDLSVYWYQQSLDQGLQFLIQYYNGEERAKGNILERFSAQQFPDLHSELNLSSLELGDSALYFCASSSTTGTGNGRPNEKLFFGSGTQLSVL.

As for this clone: Germline and junction disagree at one end, which may indicate a read error. Other DNA sequences from this sample encode an identical CDR3 as well. The chain carries TRBV7-2 and TRBJ1-5; D perhaps matches TRBD1 (5 bases). Germline V gene lookup returns CDR1 SGHTA and CDR2 FQGNSA. CDR3 length: 14 residues. CDR3 coding DNA: TGCGCCAGCAGCTTAGTGGGGGGCAATCAGCCCCAGCATTTT. This codes for CASSLVGGNQPQHF. The full variable domain, in which reference TRBV7-2 and TRBJ1-5 provide the parts outside the CDR3, is GAGVSQSPSNKVTEKGKDVELRCDPISGHTALYWYRQSLGQGLEFLIYFQGNSAPDKSGLPSDRFSAERTGGSVSTLTIQRTQQEDSAVYLCASSLVGGNQPQHFGDGTRLSIL.

The chain uses TRBV30 and TRBJ2-6; D ambiguous. The CDR3 is 15 residues long. V lost 4 bases, J lost 0 bases, and 10 bases lay in between. The V gene's germline CDR1 is GTSNPN and CDR2 SVGIG (reference sequence). CDR3 DNA: TGTGCCTGGAATCGAGGAAGCTCTGGGGCCAACGTCCTGACTTTC. It encodes CAWNRGSSGANVLTF.

The chain recombines TRBV6-6 with TRBJ2-1, with D uncertain. This CDR3 has 12 amino acids. Germline CDR1 and CDR2: MNHNY and SVGAGI (reference sequence). V was trimmed by 6 bases and J by 7 bases, leaving 10 bases between them. For the CDR3, the DNA is TGTGCCAGCAGCCCGGGCGGAAATGAGCAGTTCTTC. Its translation is CASSPGGNEQFF.

V is TRBV28 and J is TRBJ1-5, with TRBD1 matching over 8 bases. CDR1 is MDHEN, CDR2 SYDVKM, per germline. This CDR3 is built from 13 residues. V lost 4 bases, J lost 8 bases, and 4 bases stayed unmatched. The CDR3 sequence is CASSSRGPKPQHF. In DNA form, the CDR3 reads TGTGCCAGCAGTTCCAGGGGGCCCAAGCCCCAGCATTTT. The full variable domain, in which reference TRBV28 and TRBJ1-5 provide the parts outside the CDR3, is DVKVTQSSRYLVKRTGEKVFLECVQDMDHENMFWYRQDPGLGLRLIYFSYDVKMKEKGDIPEGYSVSREKKERFSLILESASTNQTSMYLCASSSRGPKPQHFGDGTRLSIL.

This clone is a singleton in its sample. The chain links TRBV7-2 to TRBJ2-5, with a possible D match to TRBD2 (7 bases). Trimming cost V 2 bases and J 5 bases, with 12 bases left between them. CDR1 and CDR2 from the germline V gene are SGHTA and FQGNSA. The CDR3 runs 14 residues. CDR3 in DNA: TGTGCCAGCAGCTTACAGGGGAGGGGGGAGACCCAGTACTTC. It specifies CASSLQGRGETQYF.